A selection of T cell receptor beta chains follows, all from one sample in a study of OX40 agonist ivuxolimab in advanced cancers. TCRdb keeps only in-frame clones here, not all; method: immunoSEQ multiplex PCR. This sample has approximately 75,000 clones, with over 65% found just once. The source material was CD4+ or CD8+ T cells sorted from blood, sampled in a trial of the OX40 agonist ivuxolimab. The receptors were gathered from an adult with an advanced solid tumor such as melanoma, head and neck, liver or kidney cancer. Both conserved end residues are trimmed from each CDR3. Fields, in order: J gene, V gene, CDR3 length, CDR3 protein.

TRBJ2-3,TRBV18,15,ASSPGLAGVITDTQY
TRBJ2-1,TRBV5-1,12,ASSLGGGWNEQF
TRBJ1-1,TRBV28,12,ASSPAGGRAEAF
TRBJ1-6,TRBV9,14,ASSVGTQGRHSPLH
TRBJ2-7,TRBV6-5,10,ASSYRGREQY
TRBJ1-2,TRBV6-1,11,ASSETGRYGYT
TRBJ2-5,TRBV21-1,15,ASSKNGTSGRQETQY
TRBJ1-2,TRBV29-1,13,SVKGSAGDDYGYT
TRBJ2-1,TRBV7-2,9,ASSPSEWQF
TRBJ2-3,TRBV11-3,12,ASSLSASTDTQY
TRBJ2-1,TRBV7-9,13,ASSLGGTSYNEQF
TRBJ2-1,TRBV7-3,13,ASSLTSGLYNEQF
TRBJ2-3,TRBV5-4,10,ASSLDTDTQY
TRBJ2-5,TRBV28,13,ASSLGQIVKETQY
TRBJ2-1,TRBV10-2,11,ASSPNSYNEQF
TRBJ2-5,TRBV4-2,12,ASSQVSGEETQY
TRBJ2-3,TRBV4-3,14,ASSQAGGLGGDTQY
TRBJ1-6,TRBV28,11,ASRDPTLSPLH
TRBJ1-6,TRBV5-4,15,ASSLVANRGRNSPLH
TRBJ1-2,TRBV7-9,16,ASSSARRTYDINYGYT
TRBJ1-2,TRBV4-3,14,ASSQELGQYSYGYT
TRBJ2-1,TRBV11-3,13,ASSPRTGAWSEQF
TRBJ2-5,TRBV5-6,11,ASSLLWEETQY
TRBJ2-5,TRBV7-9,13,ASTLSGGNQETQY
TRBJ1-2,TRBV10-3,12,AISAGRGDYGYT
TRBJ2-1,TRBV5-1,13,ASSSDYASYNEQF
TRBJ2-5,TRBV11-2,13,ASSPRVKGLETQY
TRBJ2-7,TRBV6-5,11,ASSYPSSYEQY
TRBJ1-6,TRBV27,13,ASSSPGGWDSPLH
TRBJ1-4,TRBV15,12,ATSREYETEKLF
TRBJ1-5,TRBV28,10,ASRNSNQPQH
TRBJ1-6,TRBV7-2,14,ASSPWLSSYNSPLH
TRBJ2-2,TRBV7-3,13,ASSPRGKNTGELF
TRBJ2-2,TRBV19,12,ASEVLPNTGELF
.,TRBV19,11,ASKGGRSYEQY
.,TRBV25-1,9,ASSRGYEQY
TRBJ2-1,TRBV9,14,ASSVAGTSGYNEQF
TRBJ2-2,TRBV2,13,ASRGGQGRTGELF
TRBJ2-5,TRBV5-4,12,ASSLSRFQETQY
TRBJ1-1,TRBV11-2,11,ASSYGRNTEAF
TRBJ1-2,TRBV19,12,ASSTDSQEYGYT
TRBJ1-2,TRBV10-2,13,ASSDQGAGIYGYT
TRBJ1-1,TRBV5-1,11,ASSSDRGTEAF
TRBJ2-7,TRBV5-1,16,ASSLVSTGGAPDVGQY
TRBJ1-3,TRBV6-6,13,ASSFTGTSGNTIY
TRBJ2-5,TRBV11-2,10,ASSLVGETQY
TRBJ1-4,TRBV6-6,10,ASSYDWELLF
.,TRBV10-3,13,AISGGTGQGYEQY
TRBJ1-1,TRBV5-1,13,ASSLAQAMNTEAF
TRBJ1-4,TRBV2,14,ASSASTGALNEKLF
TRBJ2-1,TRBV27,11,ASSYNRYNEQF
TRBJ1-4,TRBV28,10,ASSNPQEKLF
TRBJ2-5,TRBV7-8,12,ASKEQPDQETQY
TRBJ2-7,TRBV6-6,13,ASSYSRQGSREQY
TRBJ2-3,TRBV6-5,11,ASKRQGLDTQY
TRBJ2-7,TRBV6-6,12,ASSFAGASYEQY
TRBJ1-1,TRBV5-6,12,ASNPGQGNTEAF
TRBJ2-3,TRBV5-1,12,ASSYQRLWDTQY
TRBJ2-7,TRBV5-4,13,ASSSPGTGSHEQY